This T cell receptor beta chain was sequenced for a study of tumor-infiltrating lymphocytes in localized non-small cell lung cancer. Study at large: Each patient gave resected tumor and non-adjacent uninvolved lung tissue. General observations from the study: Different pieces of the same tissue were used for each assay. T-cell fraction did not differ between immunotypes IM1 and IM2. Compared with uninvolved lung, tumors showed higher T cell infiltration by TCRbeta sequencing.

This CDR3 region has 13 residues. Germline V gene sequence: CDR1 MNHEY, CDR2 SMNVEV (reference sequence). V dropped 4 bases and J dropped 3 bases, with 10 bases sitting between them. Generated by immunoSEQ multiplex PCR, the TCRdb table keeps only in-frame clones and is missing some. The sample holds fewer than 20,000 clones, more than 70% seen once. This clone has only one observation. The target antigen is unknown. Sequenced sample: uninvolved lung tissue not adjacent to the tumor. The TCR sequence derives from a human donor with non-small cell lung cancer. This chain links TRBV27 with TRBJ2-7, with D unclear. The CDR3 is CASSSNLNYEQYF. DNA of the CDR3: TGTGCCAGCAGTTCCAACTTGAACTACGAGCAGTACTTC.